Listed here is a single T cell receptor (beta chain). Its antigen remains unknown. Trimming cost V 4 bases and J 0 bases, with 10 bases left between them. This CDR3 has 15 residues. CDR1 and CDR2 (germline): SGHNT, YENEEA. The study enrolled ophthalmopathy donors with moderate-to-severe activity, CAS ≥3, NOSPECS ≥4 and duration under 3 months. Among the exclusions were patients with other autoimmune diseases, uncontrolled infections, pregnancy or lactation. This record comes from a study of Graves' ophthalmopathy and Graves' hyperthyroidism. Study-wide context: Prior to any treatment, peripheral blood was collected at the time of initial diagnosis. Whole-study results and caveats: Blood repertoires reportedly contained most expanded thyroid clonotypes above 0.001 frequency.

RNA transcripts were the source from which TCR beta CDR3 regions were amplified. HTBI primers served in a first-round RT-PCR, which a second-round multiplex PCR followed. TCRdb independently ran MiXCR on the multiplex PCR reads; one entry per CDR3 protein. The sample lists around 660,000 distinct CDR3 sequences, roughly 39% occurring once. The source material was peripheral blood. The chain has TRBV11-3 and TRBJ1-5; D remains ambiguous. The receptor was isolated from an adult man with Graves' ophthalmopathy. CDR3 sequence reads: CASSSTEDSNQPQHF. The CDR3 DNA follows: TGTGCCAGCAGCTCTACCGAAGATAGCAATCAGCCCCAGCATTTT.